This TCR beta chain emerged from a study of blood T cell repertoires in COVID-19. Study information: Material from acute and convalescent COVID-19 was sourced from the United States, Italy and Spain. PBMCs, B-cell-depleted T cells, or T cells provided the cDNA or gDNA that made up the material.

Assay: immunoSEQ multiplex PCR; the TCRdb copy retains only in-frame clones and omits some. Of tens of thousands of clones listed, 85% to 90% are singletons. This TCR came from a human donor in a cohort sampled during active COVID-19. Material for sequencing was peripheral blood.

CDR3: CASRSGYNEQFF. For the CDR3, the DNA is TGTGCCAGTAGGTCGGGGTACAATGAGCAGTTCTTC. The chain carries TRBV19 and TRBJ2-1; possibly TRBD2 for D (5 bases). The ends were cut back, 6 bases at V and 4 bases at J, with 7 bases in the middle. CDR1 LNHDA and CDR2 SQIVND come from the germline V gene (reference sequence). CDR3 length: 12 amino acids.